This T cell receptor beta chain emerged from a study of PD-1 blockade in mismatch repair-deficient tumors. Overall study: Patients had roughly twelve mismatch repair-deficient cancer types, all previously treated and progressing. Study-level results: Rapid post-treatment expansion, then contraction, generally preceding radiologic response, marked tumor-resident clones.

Mismatch repair deficiency was confirmed in all patients, by PCR or immunohistochemistry. Profiled with immunoSEQ multiplex PCR; TCRdb holds only in-frame clones, not every one. Found here are around 100,000 clones, 82% of them singletons; the top ten hold roughly 6.3%. In its sample, this clone was seen once. Antigen specificity is unknown. Trimming removed 6 bases from V and 1 base from J, with 11 bases in between. CDR1 is MNHEY and CDR2 is SMNVEV in the germline V gene (reference sequence). The CDR3 is 14 residues long. The chain carries TRBV27 and TRBJ2-3, with D perhaps given as TRBD1 or TRBD2 (5 bases each). The sequencing used peripheral blood, collected roughly 35 weeks after starting pembrolizumab. The receptor was derived from an adult with mismatch repair-deficient cancer. Here the CDR3 DNA reads TGTGCCAGCAGGAGGGGCGGTGGCACAGATACGCAGTATTTT. Its protein product is CASRRGGGTDTQYF.